The rows below give T cell receptor beta chains drawn from one sample of a study of T cells after posttransplantation cyclophosphamide. Clones were sequenced by immunoSEQ multiplex PCR, and TCRdb holds only the in-frame ones, with some missing. Of around 30,000 clones listed, approximately 90% were seen once; the top ten hold about 16%. Sequences were obtained from PBMCs. The receptor source for this set is a woman aged 40-49 years with a blood cancer, CMV-positive, and with a related stem cell donor. CDR3s include the opening cysteine and the closing phenylalanine or tryptophan. Each record gives: J gene, V gene, D gene, CDR3 protein. A D gene is named only where the DNA matches it firmly.

TRBJ2-2	TRBV4-2	.	CASSQDGRRDTGELFF
TRBJ1-4	TRBV27	TRBD1	CASRRGPGGEKLFF
TRBJ1-5	TRBV6-5	.	CASRPPGGPQHF
TRBJ1-1	TRBV4-1	.	CASSQDAFGVNTEAFF
TRBJ1-5	TRBV4-2	.	CASSLLRGDQPQHF
TRBJ2-1	TRBV18	.	CASSPPQGRLGEQFF
TRBJ2-7	TRBV29-1	TRBD1	CSVGTVVTYEQYF
TRBJ2-2	TRBV5-4	TRBD2	CASSLGLAGYTGELFF
TRBJ1-1	TRBV19	TRBD1	CASSPGTGANTEAFF
TRBJ1-2	TRBV7-2	.	CASSLGAGVGTF
TRBJ2-7	TRBV4-1	TRBD2	CASSPSTSGTYEQYF
TRBJ1-2	TRBV28	.	CASTITGPGGYTF
TRBJ2-1	TRBV10-2	.	CASSAGRNEQFF
TRBJ1-2	TRBV19	TRBD1	CASSPTGGAGNGYTF
TRBJ2-7	TRBV14	TRBD1	CASSQTTGSYEQYF
TRBJ1-6	TRBV4-1	.	CASRPTKGRNNSPLHF
TRBJ1-4	TRBV7-2	.	CASSRPGLGEKLFF
TRBJ2-3	TRBV5-1	.	CASRLGETGTDTQYF
TRBJ1-3	TRBV18	.	CASSPSPHGTGNTIYF
TRBJ2-7	TRBV5-1	TRBD2	CASSLGTSGPSSYEQYF
TRBJ2-7	TRBV18	.	CASSSQGYEQYF
TRBJ2-2	TRBV7-2	.	CASSSDPGTGELFF
TRBJ1-5	TRBV6-5	TRBD1	CASRTDRGENQPQHF
TRBJ2-7	TRBV28	TRBD2	CATLGGIYEQYF
TRBJ2-7	TRBV6-5	TRBD2	CASSYERGALYEQYF
TRBJ1-6	TRBV6-1	TRBD1	CASSVPRDRGYSYNSPLHF
TRBJ2-1	TRBV11-2	.	CASTPGTPYNEQFF
TRBJ2-2	TRBV7-2	TRBD2	CASSLGGGGELFF
TRBJ1-2	TRBV28	.	CASTIPGYRYPF
TRBJ1-5	TRBV13	.	CASSLAGDQPQHF
TRBJ1-1	TRBV29-1	TRBD1	CSVADRGEAFF
TRBJ2-2	TRBV7-2	TRBD2	CASSWGGRTGELFF